This T cell receptor (beta chain) was captured in a study of blood T cell repertoires in COVID-19 (dated by TCRdb to about 2020). Background for the entire study: Collaborator samples came from the United States, Italy and Spain and covered acute and convalescent phases of COVID-19. The material from the prospective study consisted of cDNA or gDNA derived from T cells, B-cell-depleted T cells, or PBMCs. Subjects who had been exposed to COVID-19, were actively infected with it, or had recovered from it provided the deeply sampled blood TCRbeta repertoires that made up the dataset. The repertoires were made available in a free public database intended to serve as a resource for research on the immune response to SARS-CoV-2. The samples were drawn from two sources: the first 160 participants of the ongoing ImmuneRACE study, and 950 to 1,500 subjects contributed by 6 global collaborators. Nearly every sample came with metadata listing a de-identified subject ID, COVID-19 status, age in years and sex. Where available, HLA class I and class II types were obtained from metadata supplied by the sample provider rather than from assay-based typing. Here is what the overall study found, with its caveats: Clinical and demographic metadata were provided uncurated, with the amount varying by source and participant.

The collaborating institutions used their own protocols to collect whole blood in K2EDTA tubes. For TCRbeta analysis, collaborators shipped samples as frozen whole blood, isolated PBMCs, or DNA extracted from either of those sample types. For CDR1 and CDR2, the germline V gene lists MGHRA and YSYEKL. Counted from cysteine to phenylalanine, this CDR3 has 15 amino acids. Here the CDR3 DNA is all that survives: 45 bases in frame from base 1. Ends trimmed: V by 4 bases, J by 14 bases; bases unmatched to a gene: 16. TCRbeta CDR3 regions were amplified from genomic DNA by means of the immunoSEQ Assay, a bias-controlled multiplex PCR. In the original analysis: The number of nucleated cells in each sample was estimated from the amplification of reference gene primers within the assay. To quantify the absolute abundance of each unique TCRbeta CDR3 rearrangement, sequence reads were collapsed and filtered. Productive Simpson clonality was computed per sample as the square root of Simpson's diversity index over productive rearrangements. In its TCRdb copy, this immuneACCESS table keeps in-frame sequences only and misses some clones. Where compared with another copy, unresolved V genes explain less than half of these, and the others have no known cause. V and J calls and clone size follow that table, whereas D and trimming were derived from the DNA. Here the sample has about 57,000 clones; 65% to 80% occur a single time. Of the sample, approximately 3.4% is held by the ten largest clones.

Regarding this clone: It lacks a known antigen. No base-level quality is on record; no much larger clone is a single base apart.

In this chain, TRBV4-1 is recombined with TRBJ2-1, and 8 bases in between align with TRBD1. The TCR sequence derives from a man aged 55 to 70 with acute or convalescent COVID-19. Sequences were obtained from peripheral blood. The bases are TGCGCCAGCAGCCCCAACGCCCTGACAGGGGTTGTTAAGTTCTTC. Its translation reads: CASSPNALTGVVKFF.